The source of this T cell receptor (beta chain) is a study of OX40 agonist ivuxolimab in advanced cancers. Study-level background: Every patient in dose escalation had hepatocellular carcinoma, melanoma, renal cell or head and neck cancer.

This clone was detected only once. Its specificity is not known. V was pared by 7 bases and J by 6 bases, with 21 bases between. CDR1 and CDR2 (germline): MDHEN, SYDVKM. The CDR3 totals 15 residues. The table came from immunoSEQ multiplex PCR; TCRdb's copy has only in-frame clones and leaves some out. The sample contains around 11,000 clones, 77% of which appear only once. General study points: Clonal expansion by week 6 occurred in CD4+ and CD8+ blood T cells (at 0.1 to 3.0 mg/kg). Low normalized T-cell clonal expansion also characterized some of the nonresponders.

The gene calls are TRBV28 and TRBJ1-2, with D maybe TRBD1 (5 bases). The sequencing used CD4+ or CD8+ T cells sorted from blood, collected in a trial of the OX40 agonist ivuxolimab. This receptor was identified in an adult with an advanced solid tumor such as melanoma, head and neck, liver or kidney cancer. The CDR3 spells CASNKNGGKRNGYTF. The CDR3, as DNA: TGTGCCAGCAACAAAAACGGGGGGAAGCGTAATGGCTACACCTTC.